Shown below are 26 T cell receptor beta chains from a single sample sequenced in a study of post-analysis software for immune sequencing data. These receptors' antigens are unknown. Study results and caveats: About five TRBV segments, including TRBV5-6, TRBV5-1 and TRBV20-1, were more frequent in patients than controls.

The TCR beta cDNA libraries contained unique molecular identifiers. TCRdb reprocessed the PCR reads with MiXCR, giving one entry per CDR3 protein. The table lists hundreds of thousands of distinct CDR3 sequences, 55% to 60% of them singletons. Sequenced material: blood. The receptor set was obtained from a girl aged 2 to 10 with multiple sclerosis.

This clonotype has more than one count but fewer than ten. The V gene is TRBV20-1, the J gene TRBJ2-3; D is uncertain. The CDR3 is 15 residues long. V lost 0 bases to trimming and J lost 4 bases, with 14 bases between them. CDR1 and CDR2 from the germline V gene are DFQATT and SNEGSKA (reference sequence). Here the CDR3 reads CSARDRRRNADTQYF. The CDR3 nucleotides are TGCAGTGCTAGAGACAGGAGAAGGAATGCAGATACGCAGTATTTT.

Here the CDR3 reads CASSAHRTGTQETQYF. In DNA form, the CDR3 reads TGTGCCAGCAGTGCCCATAGGACAGGTACCCAAGAGACCCAGTACTTC. This chain links TRBV2 with TRBJ2-5, with 7 bases lining up with TRBD1. The CDR3 sequence is 16 residues long. Germline V gene data show CDR1 as SNHLY and CDR2 as FYNNEI. The J segment lost 1 base and the V segment lost 4 bases, leaving 9 bases of the junction unmatched.

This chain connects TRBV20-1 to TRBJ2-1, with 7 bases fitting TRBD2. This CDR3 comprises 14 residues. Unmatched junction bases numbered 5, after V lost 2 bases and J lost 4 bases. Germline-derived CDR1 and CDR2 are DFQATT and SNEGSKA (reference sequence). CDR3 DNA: TGCAGTGCTAGATGGGCTAGCGGTTACAATGAGCAGTTCTTC. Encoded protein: CSARWASGYNEQFF.

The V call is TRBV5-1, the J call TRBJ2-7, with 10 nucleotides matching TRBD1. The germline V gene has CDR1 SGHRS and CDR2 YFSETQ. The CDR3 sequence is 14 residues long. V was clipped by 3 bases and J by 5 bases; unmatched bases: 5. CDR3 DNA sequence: TGCGCCAGCAGCTCCGGACAGGGGGGCCACGAGCAGTACTTC. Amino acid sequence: CASSSGQGGHEQYF.

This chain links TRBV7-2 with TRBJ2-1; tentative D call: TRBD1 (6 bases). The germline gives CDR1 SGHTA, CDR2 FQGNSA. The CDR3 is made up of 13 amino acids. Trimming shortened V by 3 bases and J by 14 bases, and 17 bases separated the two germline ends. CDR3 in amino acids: CASSFRGASVKFF. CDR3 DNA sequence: TGTGCCAGCAGCTTCAGGGGCGCATCAGTAAAGTTCTTC. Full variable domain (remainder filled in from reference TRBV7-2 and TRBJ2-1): GAGVSQSPSNKVTEKGKDVELRCDPISGHTALYWYRQSLGQGLEFLIYFQGNSAPDKSGLPSDRFSAERTGGSVSTLTIQRTQQEDSAVYLCASSFRGASVKFFGPGTRLTVL.

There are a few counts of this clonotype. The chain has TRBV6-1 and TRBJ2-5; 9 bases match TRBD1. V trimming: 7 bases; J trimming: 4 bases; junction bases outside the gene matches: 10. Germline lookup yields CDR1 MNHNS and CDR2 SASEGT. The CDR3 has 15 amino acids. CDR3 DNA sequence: TGTGCCAGCACCGAACAGGGGGCCTTGGGAGAGACCCAGTACTTC. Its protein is CASTEQGALGETQYF.

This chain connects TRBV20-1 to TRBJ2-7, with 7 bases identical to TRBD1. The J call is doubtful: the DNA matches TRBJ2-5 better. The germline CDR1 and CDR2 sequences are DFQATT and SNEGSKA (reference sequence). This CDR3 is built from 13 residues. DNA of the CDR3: TGCAGTGCCCAGGGACAGCAGGGAGAGACCCAGTACTTC. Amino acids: CSAQGQQGETQYF.

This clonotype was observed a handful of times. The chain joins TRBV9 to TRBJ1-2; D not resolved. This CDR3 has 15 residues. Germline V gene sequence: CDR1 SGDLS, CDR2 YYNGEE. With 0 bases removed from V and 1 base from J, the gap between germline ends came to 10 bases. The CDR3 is CASSVGQASNYGYTF. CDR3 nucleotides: TGTGCCAGCAGCGTAGGACAAGCTAGTAACTATGGCTACACCTTC.

CDR3 residues: CASSVLRTGAAFF. The CDR3 region has the DNA TGTGCCAGCAGTGTGTTAAGGACCGGAGCCGCTTTCTTT. This chain links TRBV6-1 with TRBJ1-1; D uncertain. Trimming cost V 4 bases and J 11 bases, with 17 bases left between them. Germline V gene lookup returns CDR1 MNHNS and CDR2 SASEGT. This CDR3 region has 13 residues.

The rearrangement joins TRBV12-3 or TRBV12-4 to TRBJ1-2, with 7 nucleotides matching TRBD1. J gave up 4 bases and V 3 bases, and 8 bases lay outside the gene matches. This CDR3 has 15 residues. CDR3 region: CASSFSPAGGYGYTF. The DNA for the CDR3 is TGTGCCAGCAGTTTCTCCCCCGCAGGGGGCTATGGCTACACCTTC.

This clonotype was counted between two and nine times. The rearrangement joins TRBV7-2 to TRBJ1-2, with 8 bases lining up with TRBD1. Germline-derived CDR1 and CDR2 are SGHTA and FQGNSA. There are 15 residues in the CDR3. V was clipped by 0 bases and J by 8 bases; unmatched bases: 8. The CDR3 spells CASSLASRGRGGYTF. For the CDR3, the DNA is TGTGCCAGCAGCTTAGCTTCCAGGGGGCGCGGAGGCTACACCTTC. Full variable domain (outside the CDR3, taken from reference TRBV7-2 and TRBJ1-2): GAGVSQSPSNKVTEKGKDVELRCDPISGHTALYWYRQSLGQGLEFLIYFQGNSAPDKSGLPSDRFSAERTGGSVSTLTIQRTQQEDSAVYLCASSLASRGRGGYTFGSGTRLTVV.

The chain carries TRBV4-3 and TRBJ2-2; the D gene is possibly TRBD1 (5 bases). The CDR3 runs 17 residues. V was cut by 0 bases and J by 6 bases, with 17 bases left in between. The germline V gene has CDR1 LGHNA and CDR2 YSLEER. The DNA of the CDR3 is TGCGCCAGCAGCCAAGATAAAGGAAGGGGTTGGGCCGGGGAGCTGTTTTTT. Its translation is CASSQDKGRGWAGELFF.

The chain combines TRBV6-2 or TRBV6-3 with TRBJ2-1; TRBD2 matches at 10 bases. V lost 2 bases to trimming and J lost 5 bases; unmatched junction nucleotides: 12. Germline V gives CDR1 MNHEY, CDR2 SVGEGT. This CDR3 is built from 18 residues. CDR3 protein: CASSYAPVLAGANNEQFF. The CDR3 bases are TGTGCCAGCAGTTACGCCCCGGTTCTAGCGGGGGCGAACAATGAGCAGTTCTTC.

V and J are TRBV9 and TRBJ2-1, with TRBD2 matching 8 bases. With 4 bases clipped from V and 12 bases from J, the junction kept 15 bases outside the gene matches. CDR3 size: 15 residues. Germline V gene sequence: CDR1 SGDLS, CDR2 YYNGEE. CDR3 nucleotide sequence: TGTGCCAGCAGCCTCGACTCCGGGACTAGTTATTTGCAGTTCTTC. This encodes CASSLDSGTSYLQFF.

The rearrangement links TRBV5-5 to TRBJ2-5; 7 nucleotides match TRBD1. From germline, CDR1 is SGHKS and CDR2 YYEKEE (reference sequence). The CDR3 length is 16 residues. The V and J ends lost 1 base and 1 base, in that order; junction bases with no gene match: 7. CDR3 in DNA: TGTGCCAGCAGCTTGACAGGGGAAGGGCTCCAAGAGACCCAGTACTTC. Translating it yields CASSLTGEGLQETQYF.

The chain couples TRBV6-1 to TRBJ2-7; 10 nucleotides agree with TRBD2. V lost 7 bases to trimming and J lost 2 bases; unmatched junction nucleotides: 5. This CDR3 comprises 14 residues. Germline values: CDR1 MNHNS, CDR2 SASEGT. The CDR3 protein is CASTPSGSAYEQYF. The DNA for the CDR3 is TGTGCCAGCACTCCTAGCGGGAGTGCCTACGAGCAGTACTTC.

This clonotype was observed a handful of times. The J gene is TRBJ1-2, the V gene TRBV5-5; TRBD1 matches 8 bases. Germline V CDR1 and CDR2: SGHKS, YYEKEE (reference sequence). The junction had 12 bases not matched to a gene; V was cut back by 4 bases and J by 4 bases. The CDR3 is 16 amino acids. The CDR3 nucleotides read TGTGCCAGCAGCGCGGGACAGGCCTTTAACTTCTATGGCTACACCTTC. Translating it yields CASSAGQAFNFYGYTF.

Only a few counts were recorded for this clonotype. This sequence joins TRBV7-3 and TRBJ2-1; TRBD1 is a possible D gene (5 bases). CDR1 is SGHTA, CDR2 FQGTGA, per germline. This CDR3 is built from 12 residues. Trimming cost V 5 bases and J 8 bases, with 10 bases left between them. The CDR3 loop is CASSQGSDEQFF. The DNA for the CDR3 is TGTGCCAGCAGCCAGGGATCCGATGAGCAGTTCTTC.

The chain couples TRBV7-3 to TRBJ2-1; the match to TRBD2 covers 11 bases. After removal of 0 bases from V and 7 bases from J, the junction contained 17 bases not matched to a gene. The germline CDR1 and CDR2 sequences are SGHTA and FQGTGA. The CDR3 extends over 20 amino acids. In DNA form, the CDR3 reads TGTGCCAGCAGCTTAACAACCTTTCGAAGGTTAGCGGGAGGGCCTAATGAGCAGTTCTTC. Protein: CASSLTTFRRLAGGPNEQFF.

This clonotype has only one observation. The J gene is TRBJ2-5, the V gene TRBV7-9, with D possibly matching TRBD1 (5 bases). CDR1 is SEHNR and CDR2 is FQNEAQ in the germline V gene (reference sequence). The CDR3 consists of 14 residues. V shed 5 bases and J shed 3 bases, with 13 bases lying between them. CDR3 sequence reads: CASSARQLKETQYF. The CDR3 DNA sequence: TGTGCCAGCAGCGCTAGACAGCTAAAAGAGACCCAGTACTTC. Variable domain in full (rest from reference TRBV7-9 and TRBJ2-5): DTGVSQNPRHKITKRGQNVTFRCDPISEHNRLYWYRQTLGQGPEFLTYFQNEAQLEKSRLLSDRFSAERPKGSFSTLEIQRTEQGDSAMYLCASSARQLKETQYFGPGTRLLVL.

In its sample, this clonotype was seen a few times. The CDR3 bases are TGTGCCAGCAGTCCCGCGACAGGGAGCTACGAGCAGTACTTC. Translation gives CASSPATGSYEQYF. The chain has TRBV12-3 or TRBV12-4 and TRBJ2-7, with 7 bases that match TRBD1. The CDR3 covers 14 residues. V was clipped by 5 bases and J by 3 bases; unmatched bases: 7.

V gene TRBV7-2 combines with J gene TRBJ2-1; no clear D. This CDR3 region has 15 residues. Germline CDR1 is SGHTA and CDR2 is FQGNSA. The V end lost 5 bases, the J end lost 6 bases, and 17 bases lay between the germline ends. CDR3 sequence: CASSIDSILGNEQFF. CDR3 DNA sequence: TGTGCCAGCAGCATCGACTCCATTCTGGGCAATGAGCAGTTCTTC.

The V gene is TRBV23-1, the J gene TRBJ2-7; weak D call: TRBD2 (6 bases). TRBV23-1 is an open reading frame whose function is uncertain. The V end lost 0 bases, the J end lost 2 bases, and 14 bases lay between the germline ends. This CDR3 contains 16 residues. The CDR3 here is CASSQSRGRVPYEQYF. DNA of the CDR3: TGCGCCAGCAGTCAATCGCGGGGCAGGGTCCCCTACGAGCAGTACTTC.

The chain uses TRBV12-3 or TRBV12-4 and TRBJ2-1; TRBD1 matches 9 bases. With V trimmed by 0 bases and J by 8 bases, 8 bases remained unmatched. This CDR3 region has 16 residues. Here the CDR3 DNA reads TGTGCCAGCAGTTTAGCGGCCGGGACAGGGATGCATGAGCAGTTCTTC. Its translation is CASSLAAGTGMHEQFF.

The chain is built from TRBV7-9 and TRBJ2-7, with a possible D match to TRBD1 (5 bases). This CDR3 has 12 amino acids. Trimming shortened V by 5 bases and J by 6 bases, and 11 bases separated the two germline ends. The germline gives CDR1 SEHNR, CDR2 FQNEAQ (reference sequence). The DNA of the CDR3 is TGTGCCAGCAGCCTCACGACAGCCGAGCAGTACTTC. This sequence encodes CASSLTTAEQYF. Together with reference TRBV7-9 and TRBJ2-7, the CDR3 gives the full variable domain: DTGVSQNPRHKITKRGQNVTFRCDPISEHNRLYWYRQTLGQGPEFLTYFQNEAQLEKSRLLSDRFSAERPKGSFSTLEIQRTEQGDSAMYLCASSLTTAEQYFGPGTRLTVT.

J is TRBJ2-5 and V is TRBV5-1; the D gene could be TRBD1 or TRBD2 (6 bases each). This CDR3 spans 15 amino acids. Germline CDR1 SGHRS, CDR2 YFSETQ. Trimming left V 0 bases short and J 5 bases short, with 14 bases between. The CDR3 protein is CASSLGWGADETQYF. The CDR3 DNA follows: TGCGCCAGCAGCTTGGGTTGGGGGGCGGACGAGACCCAGTACTTC.